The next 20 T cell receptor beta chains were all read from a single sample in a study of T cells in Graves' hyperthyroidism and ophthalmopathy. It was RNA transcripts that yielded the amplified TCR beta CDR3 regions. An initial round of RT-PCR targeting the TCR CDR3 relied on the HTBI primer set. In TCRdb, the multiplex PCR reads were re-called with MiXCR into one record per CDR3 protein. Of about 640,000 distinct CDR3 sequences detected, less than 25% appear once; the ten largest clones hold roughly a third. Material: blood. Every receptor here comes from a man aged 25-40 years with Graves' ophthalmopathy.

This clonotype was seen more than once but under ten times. Written as DNA, the CDR3 is TGTGCCAGCATCCTCCCAGGGAGGGAGACCCAGTACTTC. The encoded protein is CASILPGRETQYF. This sequence joins TRBV5-6 and TRBJ2-5, with D tentatively TRBD2 (6 bases). Deletions cut 6 bases from V and 5 bases from J, with 14 bases between. Germline V lookup: CDR1 SGHDT, CDR2 YYEEEE. This CDR3 spans 13 amino acids. The complete variable domain, with remaining parts taken from reference TRBV5-6 and TRBJ2-5, reads DAGVTQSPTHLIKTRGQQVTLRCSPKSGHDTVSWYQQALGQGPQFIFQYYEEEERQRGNFPDRFSGHQFPNYSSELNVNALLLGDSALYLCASILPGRETQYFGPGTRLLVL.

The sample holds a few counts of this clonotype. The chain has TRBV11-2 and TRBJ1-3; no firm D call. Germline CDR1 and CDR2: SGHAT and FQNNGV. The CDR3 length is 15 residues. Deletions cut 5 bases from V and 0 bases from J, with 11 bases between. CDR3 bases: TGTGCCAGCAGCCAAAAATCCTACTCTGGAAACACCATATATTTT. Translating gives CASSQKSYSGNTIYF.

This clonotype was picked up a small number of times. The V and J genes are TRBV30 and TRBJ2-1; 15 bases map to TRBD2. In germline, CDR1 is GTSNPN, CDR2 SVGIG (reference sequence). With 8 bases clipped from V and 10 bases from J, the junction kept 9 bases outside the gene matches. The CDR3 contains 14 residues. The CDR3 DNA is TGTGCCGGGACTAGCGGGGGGCGCGGGGGGGAGCAGTTCTTC. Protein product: CAGTSGGRGGEQFF.

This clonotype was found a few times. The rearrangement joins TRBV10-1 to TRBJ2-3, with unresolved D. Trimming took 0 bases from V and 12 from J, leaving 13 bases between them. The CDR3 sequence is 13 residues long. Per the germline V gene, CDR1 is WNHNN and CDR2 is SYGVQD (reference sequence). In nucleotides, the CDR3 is TGCGCCAGCAGTGAGTCGCTCCTCAGCGCACAGTATTTT. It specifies CASSESLLSAQYF.

The CDR3 here is CASLGLAGVATGELFF. For the CDR3, the DNA is TGCGCCAGCCTGGGACTAGCGGGAGTCGCCACCGGGGAGCTGTTTTTT. V and J are TRBV10-2 and TRBJ2-2; 14 nucleotides agree with TRBD2. Losses at the gene ends were 8 bases for V and 4 bases for J; bases not matched to a gene: 6. Germline CDR1 WSHSY, CDR2 SAAADI. This CDR3 is 16 amino acids long.

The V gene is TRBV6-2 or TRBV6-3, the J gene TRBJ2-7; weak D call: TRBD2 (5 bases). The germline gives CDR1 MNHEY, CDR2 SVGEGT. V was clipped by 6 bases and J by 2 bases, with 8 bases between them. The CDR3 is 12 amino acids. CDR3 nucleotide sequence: TGTGCCAGCAGAAAAGCGGCCTACGAGCAGTACTTC. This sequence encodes CASRKAAYEQYF.

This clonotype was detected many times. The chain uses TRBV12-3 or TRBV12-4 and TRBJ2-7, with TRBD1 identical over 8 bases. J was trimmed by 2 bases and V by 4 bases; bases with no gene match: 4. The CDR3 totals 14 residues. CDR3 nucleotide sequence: TGTGCCAGCAGTTCCTACAGGGGGGCCTACGAGCAGTACTTC. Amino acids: CASSSYRGAYEQYF.

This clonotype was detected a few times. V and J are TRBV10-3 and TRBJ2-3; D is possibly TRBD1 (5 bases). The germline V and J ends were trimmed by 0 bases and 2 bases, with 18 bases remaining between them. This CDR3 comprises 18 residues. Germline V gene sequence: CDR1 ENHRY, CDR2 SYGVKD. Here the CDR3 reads CAISESIVRQGPTDTQYF. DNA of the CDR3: TGTGCCATCAGTGAGTCGATAGTGCGCCAGGGCCCCACAGATACGCAGTATTTT.

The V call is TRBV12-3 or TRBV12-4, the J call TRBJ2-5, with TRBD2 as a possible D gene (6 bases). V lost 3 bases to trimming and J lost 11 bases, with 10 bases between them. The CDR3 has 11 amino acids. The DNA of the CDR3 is TGTGCCAGCAGTTTCGGGACTCTACAGTACTTC. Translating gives CASSFGTLQYF.

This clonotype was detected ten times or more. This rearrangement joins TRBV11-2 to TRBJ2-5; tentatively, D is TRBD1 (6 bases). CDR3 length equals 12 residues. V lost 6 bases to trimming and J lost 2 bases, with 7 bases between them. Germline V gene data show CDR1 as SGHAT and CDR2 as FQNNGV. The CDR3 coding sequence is TGTGCCAGCAGTCAGGGGCAAGAGACCCAGTACTTC. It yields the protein CASSQGQETQYF. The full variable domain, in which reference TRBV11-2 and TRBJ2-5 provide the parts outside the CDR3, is EAGVAQSPRYKIIEKRQSVAFWCNPISGHATLYWYQQILGQGPKLLIQFQNNGVVDDSQLPKDRFSAERLKGVDSTLKIQPAKLEDSAVYLCASSQGQETQYFGPGTRLLVL.

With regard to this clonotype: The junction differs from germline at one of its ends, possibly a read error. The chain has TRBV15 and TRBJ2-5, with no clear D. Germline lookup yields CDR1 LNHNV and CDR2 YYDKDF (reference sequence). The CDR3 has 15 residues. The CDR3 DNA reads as TGTACCACCAGCAGAGATTCCAGGATAGGGGAGACCCAGTACTTC. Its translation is CTTSRDSRIGETQYF.

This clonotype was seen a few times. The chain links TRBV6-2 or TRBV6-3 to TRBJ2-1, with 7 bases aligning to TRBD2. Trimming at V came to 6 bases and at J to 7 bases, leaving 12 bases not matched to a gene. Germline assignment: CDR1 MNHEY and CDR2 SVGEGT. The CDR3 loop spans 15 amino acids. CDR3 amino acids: CASSLRSGAGNEQFF. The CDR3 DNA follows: TGTGCCAGCAGCCTGAGGAGCGGGGCGGGGAATGAGCAGTTCTTC.

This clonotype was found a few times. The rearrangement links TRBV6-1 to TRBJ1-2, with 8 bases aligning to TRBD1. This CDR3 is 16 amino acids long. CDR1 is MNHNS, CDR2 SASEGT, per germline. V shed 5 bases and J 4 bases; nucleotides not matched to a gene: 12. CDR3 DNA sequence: TGTGCCAGCAGTTATTCCCGACAGGGGTCCCTCTATGGCTACACCTTC. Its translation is CASSYSRQGSLYGYTF.

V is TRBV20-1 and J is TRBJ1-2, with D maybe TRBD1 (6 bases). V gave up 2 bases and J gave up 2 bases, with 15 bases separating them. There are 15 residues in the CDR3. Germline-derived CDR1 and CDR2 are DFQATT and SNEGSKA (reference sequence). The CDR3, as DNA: TGCAGTGCTAGAAGGACAGAGACTTTCAACTATGGCTACACCTTC. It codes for CSARRTETFNYGYTF.

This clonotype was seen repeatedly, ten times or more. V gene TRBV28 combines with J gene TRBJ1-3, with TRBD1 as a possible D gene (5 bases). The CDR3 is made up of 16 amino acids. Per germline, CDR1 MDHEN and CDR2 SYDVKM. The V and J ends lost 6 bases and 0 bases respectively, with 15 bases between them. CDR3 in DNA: TGTGCCAGCAGCTCTGGAGCAGGGATCTCTGGAAACACCATATATTTT. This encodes CASSSGAGISGNTIYF.

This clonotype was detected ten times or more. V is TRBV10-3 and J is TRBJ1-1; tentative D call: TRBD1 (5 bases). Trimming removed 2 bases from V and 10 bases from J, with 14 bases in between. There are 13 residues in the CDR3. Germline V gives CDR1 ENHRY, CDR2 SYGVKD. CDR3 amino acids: CAISEGLQGPAFF. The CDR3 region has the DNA TGTGCCATCAGTGAGGGTCTTCAGGGCCCAGCTTTCTTT.

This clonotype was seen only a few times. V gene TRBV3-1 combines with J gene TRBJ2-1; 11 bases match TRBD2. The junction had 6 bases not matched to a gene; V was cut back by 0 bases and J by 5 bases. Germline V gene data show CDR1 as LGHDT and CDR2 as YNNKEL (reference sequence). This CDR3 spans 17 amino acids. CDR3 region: CASSQEFGLAGNNEQFF. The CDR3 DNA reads TGTGCCAGCAGCCAAGAATTTGGACTAGCGGGCAACAATGAGCAGTTCTTC.

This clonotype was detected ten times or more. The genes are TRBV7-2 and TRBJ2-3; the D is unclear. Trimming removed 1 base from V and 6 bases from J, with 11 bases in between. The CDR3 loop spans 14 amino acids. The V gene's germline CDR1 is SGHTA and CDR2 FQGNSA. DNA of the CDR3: TGTGCCAGCAGCTTAGGGTACAGTAAGGATACGCAGTATTTT. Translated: CASSLGYSKDTQYF.

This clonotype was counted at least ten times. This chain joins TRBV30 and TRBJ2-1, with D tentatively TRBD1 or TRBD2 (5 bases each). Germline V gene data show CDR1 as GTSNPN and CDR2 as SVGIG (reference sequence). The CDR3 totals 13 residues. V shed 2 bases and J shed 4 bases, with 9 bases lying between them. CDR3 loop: CAWSPGAYNEQFF. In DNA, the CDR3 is TGTGCCTGGAGTCCCGGGGCGTACAATGAGCAGTTCTTC.

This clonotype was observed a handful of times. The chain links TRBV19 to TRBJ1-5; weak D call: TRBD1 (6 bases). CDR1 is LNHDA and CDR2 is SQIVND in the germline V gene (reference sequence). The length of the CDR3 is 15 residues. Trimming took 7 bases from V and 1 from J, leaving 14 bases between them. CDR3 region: CASMLSGESNQPQHF. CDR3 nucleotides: TGTGCCAGTATGCTCTCAGGGGAGAGCAATCAGCCCCAGCATTTT. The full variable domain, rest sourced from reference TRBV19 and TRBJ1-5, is DGGITQSPKYLFRKEGQNVTLSCEQNLNHDAMYWYRQDPGQGLRLIYYSQIVNDFQKGDIAEGYSVSREKKESFPLTVTSAQKNPTAFYLCASMLSGESNQPQHFGDGTRLSIL.